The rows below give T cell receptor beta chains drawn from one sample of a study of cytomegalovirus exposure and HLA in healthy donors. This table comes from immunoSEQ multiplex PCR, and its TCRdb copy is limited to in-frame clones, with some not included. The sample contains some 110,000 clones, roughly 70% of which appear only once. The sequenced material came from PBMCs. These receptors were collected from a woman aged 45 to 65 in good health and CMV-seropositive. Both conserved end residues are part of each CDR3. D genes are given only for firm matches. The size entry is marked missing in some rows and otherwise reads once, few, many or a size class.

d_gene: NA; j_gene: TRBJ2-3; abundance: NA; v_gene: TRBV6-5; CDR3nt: TGTGCCAGCAGTTACAGGGGGAATGAGGGCACAGATACGCAGTATTTT; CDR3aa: CASSYRGNEGTDTQYF
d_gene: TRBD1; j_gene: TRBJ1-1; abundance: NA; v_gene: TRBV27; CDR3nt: TGTGCCAGCGGTAAATTAAAGACAGGGACGTCCATGAACACTGAAGCTTTCTTT; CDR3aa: CASGKLKTGTSMNTEAFF
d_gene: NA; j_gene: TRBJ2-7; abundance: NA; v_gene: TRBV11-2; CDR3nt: TGTGCCAGCAGCGAAAACCCACAGGGGAGGGAGCAGTACTTC; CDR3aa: CASSENPQGREQYF
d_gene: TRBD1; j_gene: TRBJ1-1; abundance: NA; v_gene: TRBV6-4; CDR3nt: TGTGCCAGCAGCCGGGACAGGTTGACTGAAGCTTTCTTT; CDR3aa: CASSRDRLTEAFF
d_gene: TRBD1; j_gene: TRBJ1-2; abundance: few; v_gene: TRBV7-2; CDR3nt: TGTGCCAGCAGCTTAGTGACAGGGGCCGGTGGCTACACCTTC; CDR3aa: CASSLVTGAGGYTF
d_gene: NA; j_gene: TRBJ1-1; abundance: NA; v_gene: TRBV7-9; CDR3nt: TGTGCCAGCAGCTTAGCGCCAGATAACACTGAAGCTTTCTTT; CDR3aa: CASSLAPDNTEAFF
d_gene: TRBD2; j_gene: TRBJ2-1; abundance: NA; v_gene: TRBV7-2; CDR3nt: TGTGCCAGCAGCCCGCGGCCCCCTCTAGCGGGGGGGTACAATGAGCAGTTCTTC; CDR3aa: CASSPRPPLAGGYNEQFF
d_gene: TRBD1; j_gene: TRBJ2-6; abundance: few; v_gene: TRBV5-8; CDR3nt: TGTGCCAGCAGCTTTACCATAACGGGACAGGGGAATTCTGGGGCCAACGTCCTGACTTTC; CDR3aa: CASSFTITGQGNSGANVLTF
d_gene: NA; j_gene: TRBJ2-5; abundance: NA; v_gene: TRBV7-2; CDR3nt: TGTGCCAGCAGCGTCCCCTCAGAGACCCAGTACTTC; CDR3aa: CASSVPSETQYF
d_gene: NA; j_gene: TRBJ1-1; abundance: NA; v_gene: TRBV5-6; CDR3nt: TGTGCCAGCAGCACCAGGGGTTTCAACACTGAAGCTTTCTTT; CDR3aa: CASSTRGFNTEAFF
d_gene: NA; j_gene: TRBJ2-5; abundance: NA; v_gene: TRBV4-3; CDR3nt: TGCGCCAGCAGCCAAGATTGGACAGAGCAAGAGACCCAGTACTTC; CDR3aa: CASSQDWTEQETQYF
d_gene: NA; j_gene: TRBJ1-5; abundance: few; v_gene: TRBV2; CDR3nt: TGTGCCAGCAGTGGGGAGGGTATGAGCAATCAGCCCCAGCATTTT; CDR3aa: CASSGEGMSNQPQHF
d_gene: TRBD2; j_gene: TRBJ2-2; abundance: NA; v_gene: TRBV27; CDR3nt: TGTGCCAGCACAATACTAGCGGGAGTGGTCGGGGAGCTGTTTTTT; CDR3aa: CASTILAGVVGELFF
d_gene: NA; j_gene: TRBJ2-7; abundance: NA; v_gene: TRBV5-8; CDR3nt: TGTGCCAGCAGTCCGGACAGAACCTACGAGCAGTACTTC; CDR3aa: CASSPDRTYEQYF
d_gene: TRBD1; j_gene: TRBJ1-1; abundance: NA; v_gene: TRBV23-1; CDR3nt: TGCGCCAGCAGTCACTACCGGCAGGGGGGTAGCACTGAAGCTTTCTTT; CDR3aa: CASSHYRQGGSTEAFF
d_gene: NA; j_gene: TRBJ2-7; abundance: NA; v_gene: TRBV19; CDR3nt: TGTGCCAGTAGTACCCACAGGGACTCCTACGAGCAGTACTTC; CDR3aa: CASSTHRDSYEQYF
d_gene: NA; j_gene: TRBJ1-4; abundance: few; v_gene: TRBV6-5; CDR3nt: TGTGCCAGCAGTTACTCGAAAGTGGGCGCGGAAAAACTGTTTTTT; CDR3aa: CASSYSKVGAEKLFF
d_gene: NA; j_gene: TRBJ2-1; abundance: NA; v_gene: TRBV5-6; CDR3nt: TGTGCCAGCAGCTTGGTTGGTAGCGGCTACAATGAGCAGTTCTTC; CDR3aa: CASSLVGSGYNEQFF
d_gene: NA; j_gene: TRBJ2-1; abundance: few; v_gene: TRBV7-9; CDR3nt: TGTGCCAGCAGCTTACCAGTCCCCAATGAGCAGTTCTTC; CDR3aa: CASSLPVPNEQFF
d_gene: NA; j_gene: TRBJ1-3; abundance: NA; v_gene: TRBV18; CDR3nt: TGTGCCAGCTCACGGGCAGGGGACTCTGGAAACACCATATATTTT; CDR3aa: CASSRAGDSGNTIYF
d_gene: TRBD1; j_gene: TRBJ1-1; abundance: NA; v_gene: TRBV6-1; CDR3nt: TGTGCCAGCAGTGGGACAGGGGGGAACACTGAAGCTTTCTTT; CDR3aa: CASSGTGGNTEAFF
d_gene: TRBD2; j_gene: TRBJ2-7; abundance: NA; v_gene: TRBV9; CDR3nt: TGTGCCAGCAGCCTTGGGGCTAGCGGGAACTACGAGCAGTACTTC; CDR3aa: CASSLGASGNYEQYF
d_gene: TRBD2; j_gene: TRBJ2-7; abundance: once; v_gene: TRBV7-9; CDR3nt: TGTGCCAGCAGCTCATCCGGGACTAGCGGTGTGAGGGGCGAGCAGTACTTC; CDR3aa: CASSSSGTSGVRGEQYF
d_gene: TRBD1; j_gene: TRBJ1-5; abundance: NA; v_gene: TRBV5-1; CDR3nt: TGCGCCAGCAGCTCGACAGGGGGACAGCATCAGCCCCAGCATTTT; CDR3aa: CASSSTGGQHQPQHF
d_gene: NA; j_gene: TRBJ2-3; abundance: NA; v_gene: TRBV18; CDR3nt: TGTGCCAGCTCACCAAACAGGGATACGCAGTATTTT; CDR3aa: CASSPNRDTQYF
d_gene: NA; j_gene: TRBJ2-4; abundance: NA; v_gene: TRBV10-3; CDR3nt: TGTGCCATAACCCCTGAGGCCCTGCGGGCCAAAAACATTCAGTACTTC; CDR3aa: CAITPEALRAKNIQYF
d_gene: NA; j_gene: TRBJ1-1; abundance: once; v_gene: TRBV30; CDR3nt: TGTGCCTTCATCTACCAAGTGAACACTGAAGCTTTCTTT; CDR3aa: CAFIYQVNTEAFF
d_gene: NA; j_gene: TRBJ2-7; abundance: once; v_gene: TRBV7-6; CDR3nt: TGTGCCAGCAGCCAGACAGGCAGGAGCTCCTACGAGCAGTACTTC; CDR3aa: CASSQTGRSSYEQYF
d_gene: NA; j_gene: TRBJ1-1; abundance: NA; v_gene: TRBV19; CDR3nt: TGTGCCAGTAGTATAAAATTGACAGGTTACACTGAAGCTTTCTTT; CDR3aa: CASSIKLTGYTEAFF
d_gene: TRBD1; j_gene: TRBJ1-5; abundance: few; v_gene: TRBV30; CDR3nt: TGTGCCTGGAGTGGAAGCAGGGGGCCGTCTTTGAATCAGCCCCAGCATTTT; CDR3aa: CAWSGSRGPSLNQPQHF
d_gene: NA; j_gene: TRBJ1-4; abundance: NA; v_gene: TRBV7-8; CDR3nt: TGTGCCAGCAGCTTAGCTCCAGGGGAGGAAAAACTGTTTTTT; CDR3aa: CASSLAPGEEKLFF
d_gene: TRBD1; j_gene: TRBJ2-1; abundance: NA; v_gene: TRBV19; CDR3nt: TGTGCCAGTAGTATAGATAGCCCCGGGACAGGGAGTGGTGAGCAGTTCTTC; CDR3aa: CASSIDSPGTGSGEQFF
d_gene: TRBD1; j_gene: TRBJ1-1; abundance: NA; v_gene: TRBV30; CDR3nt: TGTGCCTCCCATACACGGGACAGGGGTTTCGACACTGAAGCTTTCTTT; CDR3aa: CASHTRDRGFDTEAFF
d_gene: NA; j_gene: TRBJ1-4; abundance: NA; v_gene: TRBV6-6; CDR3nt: TGTGCCAGCAGTCTTCAGCAGGGGTTTAATGAAAAACTGTTTTTT; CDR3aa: CASSLQQGFNEKLFF
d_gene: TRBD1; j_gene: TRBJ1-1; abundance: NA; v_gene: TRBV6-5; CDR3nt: TGTGCCAGCAGTACAAGGACAGGGATCACTGAAGCTTTCTTT; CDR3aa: CASSTRTGITEAFF
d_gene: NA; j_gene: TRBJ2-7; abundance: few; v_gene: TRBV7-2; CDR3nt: TGTGCCAGCAGTCTAATAGGGGTAGGGGCCTACGAGCAGTACTTC; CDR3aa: CASSLIGVGAYEQYF
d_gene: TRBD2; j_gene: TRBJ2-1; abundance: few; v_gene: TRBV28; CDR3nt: TGTGCCAGCAGTTTAAGCGGGAGCTCCTACAATGAGCAGTTCTTC; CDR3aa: CASSLSGSSYNEQFF
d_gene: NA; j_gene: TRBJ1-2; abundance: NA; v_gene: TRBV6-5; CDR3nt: TGTGCCAGCAGTCAGGGAGCGGGGCGAGACTATGGCTACACCTTC; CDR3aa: CASSQGAGRDYGYTF
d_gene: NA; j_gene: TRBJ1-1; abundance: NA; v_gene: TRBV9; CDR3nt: TGTGCCAGCAGCGTAGGGGCAGGGGTGATGAACACTGAAGCTTTCTTT; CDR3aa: CASSVGAGVMNTEAFF
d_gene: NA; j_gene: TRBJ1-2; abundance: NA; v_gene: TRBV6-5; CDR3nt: TGTGCCAGCAGTTACTCACAGGGAAACTATGGCTACACCTTC; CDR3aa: CASSYSQGNYGYTF
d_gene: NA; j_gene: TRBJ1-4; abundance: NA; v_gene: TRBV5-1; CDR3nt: TGCGCCAGCAGCTTGTTGGGGGCTAAGGGTGAAAAACTGTTTTTT; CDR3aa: CASSLLGAKGEKLFF
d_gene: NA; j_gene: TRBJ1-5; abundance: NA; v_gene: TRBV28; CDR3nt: TGTGCCAGCAAACTTAACTCACGGGGCAATCAGCCCCAGCATTTT; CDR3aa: CASKLNSRGNQPQHF
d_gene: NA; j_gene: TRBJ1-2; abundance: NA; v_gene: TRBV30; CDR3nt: TGTGCCTGGACAGGGGAACCTTATGGCTACACCTTC; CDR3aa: CAWTGEPYGYTF